This TCR beta chain was identified during a study of post-analysis software for immune sequencing data. Overall study results and limits: Five TRBV segments (TRBV5-6, TRBV5-1 and TRBV20-1 among them) occurred more frequently in patients than in controls. Multiple sclerosis patients showed significantly lower normalized Chao1 diversity than controls did.

CDR1 SGHDN and CDR2 FVKESK come from the germline V gene. The CDR3 spans 15 residues. TCR beta cDNA libraries included unique molecular identifiers. TCRdb redid the calling of the PCR reads with MiXCR, one entry per CDR3 protein. The profile covers roughly 430,000 distinct CDR3 sequences, with 39% appearing a single time and 7.6% taken by the ten largest. A remark on this clonotype: Its antigen is still unknown.

The chain uses TRBV14 and TRBJ2-1; D might be TRBD2 (5 bases). Judging by the DNA end, TRBJ2-7 fits better; the J call may be wrong. Sample: blood. The TCR comes from a girl aged 2-10 years with multiple sclerosis. This chain's CDR3 is CASSQGAGAYNEQYF. The CDR3 nucleotides read TGTGCCAGCAGCCAAGGGGCGGGTGCCTACAATGAGCAGTACTTC.